The 25 T cell receptor beta chains listed next were all sequenced from one sample in a study of T cell clonality in common variable immunodeficiency. Overall study findings and caveats: Reportedly, TCR beta sequences from common variable immunodeficiency showed fewer deletions and N-nucleotide insertions.

Clones were sequenced by immunoSEQ multiplex PCR, and TCRdb holds only the in-frame ones, with some missing. Listed for the sample are approximately 35,000 clones, none seen a single time. Their target antigens are unknown. Sequencing was done on a sample of peripheral blood mononuclear cells. The receptors stem from a human donor with common variable immunodeficiency.

This clone came up a few times. The read halts 3 residues ahead of the CDR3 end, with the missing end drawn from the germline J gene. J is TRBJ1-1 and V is TRBV7-9, with D uncertain. CDR1 SEHNR and CDR2 FQNEAQ come from the germline V gene (reference sequence). Trimming pared 7 bases from V and 1 base from J, leaving 13 bases between. The CDR3 totals 14 residues. Incomplete CDR3 DNA: TGTGCCAGCAACCGGGGTAATGGGAACACTGAA. Protein sequence: CASNRGNGNTE. The complete CDR3 protein is CASNRGNGNTEAFF.

This clone was found many times. The DNA ends 3 residues before the CDR3 does, and the rest of the CDR3 is filled in from the germline J gene. The chain employs TRBV18 and TRBJ2-7, with TRBD2 as a possible D gene (5 bases). Trimming removed 2 bases at V and 2 bases at J, with 13 bases between. CDR1 and CDR2 from the germline V gene are KGHSH and LQKENI. The CDR3 totals 15 residues. CDR3 DNA, as far as it was read: TGTGCCAGCTCACCAGCCAGCGGATCTACCTACGAG. Its translation: CASSPASGSTYE. The whole CDR3 sequence reads CASSPASGSTYEQYF. Combining the CDR3 with reference TRBV18 and TRBJ2-7 gives the whole variable domain NAGVMQNPRHLVRRRGQEARLRCSPMKGHSHVYWYRQLPEEGLKFMVYLQKENIIDESGMPKERFSAEFPKEGPSILRIQQVVRGDSAAYFCASSPASGSTYEQYFGPGTRLTVT.

This clone turned up a few times. The CDR3 end is not reached by the read, which stops 3 residues before it; the germline J gene fills it in. This chain links TRBV19 with TRBJ1-5, with D possibly being TRBD1 (5 bases). The V gene's germline CDR1 is LNHDA and CDR2 SQIVND (reference sequence). The CDR3 is 14 residues long. With 5 bases removed from V and 5 bases from J, the gap between germline ends came to 13 bases. Partial CDR3 DNA: TGTGCCAGTAGTTTCGGGACTGATTATCAGCCC. Encoded protein: CASSFGTDYQP. The full-length CDR3 reads as CASSFGTDYQPQHF.

This CDR3 reads CASSLIRQGAFQPQHF. The sequenced part of the CDR3 DNA is TGTGCCAGCAGCTTAATTCGTCAGGGGGCATTTCAGCCC. V is TRBV7-3 and J is TRBJ1-5, with 8 bases that match TRBD1. The read is 3 residues too short to cover the CDR3 end, so that end is filled in from the germline J gene. Germline V gene sequence: CDR1 SGHTA, CDR2 FQGTGA. V was pared by 1 base and J by 6 bases, with 8 bases of the junction left unmatched. The CDR3 spans 16 residues.

On this clone: The missing CDR3 end, 3 residues past where the read stops, is filled in from the germline J gene. The chain combines TRBV19 with TRBJ1-2; 8 bases map to TRBD1. The CDR3 contains 15 residues. With 10 bases clipped from V and 3 bases from J, the junction kept 13 bases outside the gene matches. Germline CDR1 reads LNHDA; CDR2 reads SQIVND (reference sequence). The covered CDR3 bases are TGTGCCACCAGATCGAGACAGGGGAATTACTATGGC. It encodes CATRSRQGNYYG. The entire CDR3 protein reads CATRSRQGNYYGYTF.

There are many counts of this clone. The CDR3 end lies 3 residues beyond the end of the read and is filled in from the germline J gene. This chain links TRBV30 with TRBJ1-4, with D unclear. The CDR3 covers 13 residues. Germline assignment: CDR1 GTSNPN and CDR2 SVGIG (reference sequence). The ends were cut back, 5 bases at V and 0 bases at J, with 7 bases in the middle. The CDR3 spells CAWQTTTNEKLFF. The CDR3 bases that were read are TGTGCCTGGCAGACTACAACTAATGAAAAA.

This clone was seen ten or more times. The sequence runs out 3 residues before the end of the CDR3; the remainder is reconstructed from the germline J gene. V is TRBV5-1 and J is TRBJ1-1; D gene unclear. V was cut by 4 bases and J by 0 bases, with 13 bases left in between. Germline CDR1 reads SGHRS; CDR2 reads YFSETQ. This CDR3 comprises 15 residues. The sequenced CDR3 bases are TGCGCCAGCAGCGCGCAGACTGAACTGAACACTGAA. It codes for CASSAQTELNTE. The full CDR3 is CASSAQTELNTEAFF.

This clone was picked up a small number of times. The CDR3 is cut off 3 residues early in the read; its end comes from the germline J gene. The chain employs TRBV2 and TRBJ1-2; D gene unclear. The CDR3 has 15 amino acids. Germline V lookup: CDR1 SNHLY, CDR2 FYNNEI. V shed 2 bases and J shed 4 bases, with 14 bases lying between them. The CDR3 spells CASSESSGPVYGYTF. CDR3 DNA (partial): TGTGCCAGCAGTGAAAGTTCTGGGCCCGTCTATGGC.

Remarks on this clone: The observed sequence ends 3 residues before the CDR3 terminus, with the missing tail filled in from the germline J gene. Other nucleotide sequences from this sample produce the same CDR3. The chain uses TRBV7-2 and TRBJ2-7, with D possibly being TRBD2 (6 bases). This CDR3 has 13 amino acids. Germline lookup yields CDR1 SGHTA and CDR2 FQGNSA. Trimming stripped 4 bases from V and 2 bases from J, with 9 bases between. The sequenced CDR3 bases are TGTGCCAGCAGCTCGGGACTTACCTACGAG. Translated, it gives CASSSGLTYE. The entire CDR3 protein is CASSSGLTYEQYF.

This clone was observed many times. The read ends 3 residues shy of where the CDR3 ends; the end is completed using the germline J gene. This rearrangement joins TRBV24-1 to TRBJ2-3; 7 nucleotides line up with TRBD2. The germline gives CDR1 KGHDR, CDR2 SFDVKD. CDR3 length equals 16 residues. V lost 1 base to trimming and J lost 1 base; unmatched junction nucleotides: 4. CDR3 protein: CATSDFAGVGTDTQYF. The sequenced CDR3 bases are TGTGCCACCAGTGATTTTGCGGGAGTAGGCACAGATACG.

This clone was seen more than once but under ten times. The missing CDR3 end, 3 residues past where the read stops, is filled in from the germline J gene. The rearrangement uses TRBV7-7 and TRBJ2-2; TRBD2 agrees at 8 bases. Germline values: CDR1 SSHAT, CDR2 FNYEAQ (reference sequence). The length of the CDR3 is 16 residues. Losses at the gene ends were 3 bases for V and 6 bases for J; bases not matched to a gene: 9. The CDR3 DNA, read in part, is TGTGCCAGCAGCTTCAGCGGGAGAGTTAGGGCCGGGGAG. Amino acid sequence: CASSFSGRVRAGE. In full, the CDR3 is CASSFSGRVRAGELFF.

For this clone: The read is 3 residues too short to cover the CDR3 end, so that end is filled in from the germline J gene. The chain employs TRBV30 and TRBJ1-4, with a possible D match to TRBD1 (6 bases). The CDR3 has 13 amino acids. Germline V gene sequence: CDR1 GTSNPN, CDR2 SVGIG (reference sequence). Trimming removed 1 base at V and 7 bases at J, with 10 bases between. This chain's CDR3 is CAWSAQGGEKLFF. The CDR3 bases that were read are TGTGCCTGGAGTGCACAGGGCGGTGAAAAA.

This clone came up many times. The CDR3 goes on 3 residues after the read ends, and that part is filled in from the germline J gene. The chain uses TRBV2 and TRBJ1-6; 11 bases agree with TRBD1. The CDR3 sequence is 15 residues long. CDR1 and CDR2 from the germline V gene are SNHLY and FYNNEI. The V and J ends lost 5 bases and 7 bases, in that order; junction bases with no gene match: 4. Incomplete CDR3 DNA: TGTGCCAGCAGTAAAGGGACAGGGGGGAATTCACCC. Encoded protein: CASSKGTGGNSP. From start to end, the CDR3 is CASSKGTGGNSPLHF.

This clone was counted at least ten times. The read halts 3 residues ahead of the CDR3 end, with the missing end drawn from the germline J gene. This sequence joins TRBV5-1 and TRBJ2-5, with D hard to call. V was cut by 0 bases and J by 2 bases, with 5 bases left in between. Germline CDR1 SGHRS, CDR2 YFSETQ. CDR3 length: 13 residues. The CDR3 loop reads CASSLAPQETQYF. CDR3 bases read: TGCGCCAGCAGCTTGGCCCCGCAAGAGACC.

The table lists this clone with many counts. The sequence runs out 3 residues before the end of the CDR3; the remainder is reconstructed from the germline J gene. The chain employs TRBV20-1 and TRBJ2-5; 10 positions agree with TRBD2. The CDR3 runs 15 residues. The J segment lost 4 bases and the V segment lost 5 bases, leaving 10 bases of the junction unmatched. The germline gives CDR1 DFQATT, CDR2 SNEGSKA (reference sequence). The CDR3 bases that were read are TGCAGTGCTCTATCCAGCGGGAGGGCGGGAGAGACC. It translates to CSALSSGRAGET. The whole CDR3 protein is CSALSSGRAGETQYF.

For this clone: The sequenced fragment ends 3 residues before the CDR3 boundary, so the rest is inferred from the germline J gene. The J gene is TRBJ2-7, the V gene TRBV2, with D perhaps given as TRBD1 or TRBD2 (6 bases each). V was shortened by 2 bases and J by 6 bases, with 14 bases between the two germline ends. CDR1 and CDR2 from the germline V gene are SNHLY and FYNNEI. CDR3 length: 14 residues. The CDR3 protein is CASSEYGRGGEQYF. CDR3 DNA (partial): TGTGCCAGCAGTGAATACGGCAGGGGAGGCGAG.

This clone was seen a few times. Coverage ceases 3 residues before the CDR3 finishes, and the germline J gene fills in the end. V is TRBV2 and J is TRBJ2-3, with 7 bases fitting TRBD1. The V gene's germline CDR1 is SNHLY and CDR2 FYNNEI. The J segment lost 2 bases and the V segment lost 8 bases, leaving 13 bases of the junction unmatched. The CDR3 has 16 residues. CDR3 amino acids: CASGANRDSTTDTQYF. Incomplete CDR3 DNA: TGTGCCAGCGGAGCAAACCGGGACAGCACCACAGATACG.

This clone was counted ten times or more. The read ends 3 residues before the CDR3 terminus; that terminus is restored from the germline J gene. This rearrangement joins TRBV28 to TRBJ2-7; D possibly uses TRBD1 or TRBD2 (5 bases each). The CDR3 covers 12 residues. Trimming took off 6 bases at V and 2 bases at J, with 8 bases between the two ends. Germline V gene sequence: CDR1 MDHEN, CDR2 SYDVKM. CDR3 DNA, as far as it was read: TGTGCCAGCAGCCGAGGGGCCTACGAG. It specifies CASSRGAYE. In full, the CDR3 reads CASSRGAYEQYF.

As to this clone: The read stops 3 residues short of the end of the CDR3; the missing end is completed from the germline J gene. The J gene is TRBJ2-7, the V gene TRBV11-3; D possibly corresponds to TRBD2 (6 bases). Germline V gene data show CDR1 as SGHNT and CDR2 as YENEEA. V gave up 2 bases and J gave up 1 base, with 9 bases separating them. This CDR3 region has 14 residues. Partial CDR3 DNA: TGTGCCAGCAGCTTAAGGCGGGGATCCTACGAG. It specifies CASSLRRGSYE. The whole CDR3 is CASSLRRGSYEQYF.

A remark on this clone: The read terminates 3 residues ahead of where the CDR3 ends, so the germline J gene completes it. This chain uses TRBV19 with TRBJ2-1, with 8 nucleotides matching TRBD2. This CDR3 has 17 amino acids. J was trimmed by 7 bases and V by 3 bases; bases with no gene match: 14. Germline lookup yields CDR1 LNHDA and CDR2 SQIVND (reference sequence). CDR3 DNA, as far as it was read: TGTGCCAGTAGTATCCTGCGGCGGGAGGACGGAGGGAATGAG. It is translated as CASSILRREDGGNE. The full CDR3 reads CASSILRREDGGNEQFF.

This clone was found many times. The read finishes 3 residues shy of the CDR3 end, and the germline J gene is used to complete it. The rearrangement links TRBV2 to TRBJ2-2, with 8 positions matching TRBD2. V lost 7 bases to trimming and J lost 3 bases; unmatched junction nucleotides: 10. This CDR3 has 16 residues. Germline CDR1 reads SNHLY; CDR2 reads FYNNEI. CDR3 protein: CASNPPGLEDTGELFF. The part of the CDR3 DNA that was read is TGTGCCAGCAATCCCCCGGGACTAGAAGACACCGGGGAG.

As to this clone: A far larger clone differs by one base, so this is likely a read error. The read ends 3 residues before the CDR3 terminus; that terminus is restored from the germline J gene. The rearrangement links TRBV30 to TRBJ2-6; tentatively, D is TRBD2 (5 bases). From germline, CDR1 is GTSNPN and CDR2 SVGIG (reference sequence). There are 17 residues in the CDR3. This chain's CDR3 is CAGSVPGVGTGANVLTF. CDR3 DNA (partial): TGTGCCGGGAGTGTACCCGGGGTCGGGACTGGGGCCAACGTC.

A note on this clone: The read falls 3 residues short of the CDR3 end, and the missing part is taken from the germline J gene. This chain connects TRBV30 to TRBJ2-3; 8 bases align to TRBD1. V lost 8 bases and J lost 5; bases outside the gene matches: 9. CDR3 length equals 13 residues. Germline CDR1 reads GTSNPN; CDR2 reads SVGIG (reference sequence). The CDR3 loop is CASSSDRGDTQYF. CDR3 DNA, as far as it was read: TGTGCCAGTAGTTCAGACAGGGGAGATACG. Based on the CDR3 plus reference TRBV30 and TRBJ2-3, the full variable domain is SQTIHQWPATLVQPVGSPLSLECTVEGTSNPNLYWYRQAAGRGLQLLFYSVGIGQISSEVPQNLSASRPQDRQFILSSKKLLLSDSGFYLCASSSDRGDTQYFGPGTRLTVL.

This clone was counted between two and nine times. Read data end 3 residues before the CDR3 end; the end is taken from the germline J gene. V usage is TRBV2 and J usage is TRBJ2-2; D is ambiguous. The ends were cut back, 8 bases at V and 1 base at J, with 14 bases in the middle. The CDR3 extends over 15 amino acids. Germline values: CDR1 SNHLY, CDR2 FYNNEI. The part of the CDR3 DNA that was read is TGTGCCAGCTCACCACAGTTGGGGAACACCGGGGAG. Translating gives CASSPQLGNTGE. The CDR3 reads in full as CASSPQLGNTGELFF.

This clone is judged medium-sized. The CDR3 end is not reached by the read, which stops 3 residues before it; the germline J gene fills it in. The chain employs TRBV20-1 and TRBJ2-7; tentative D call: TRBD1 (5 bases). Germline lookup yields CDR1 DFQATT and CDR2 SNEGSKA (reference sequence). V was shortened by 3 bases and J by 0 bases, with 9 bases between the two germline ends. CDR3 length: 13 residues. The CDR3 sequence is CSARTASSYEQYF. Incomplete CDR3 DNA: TGCAGTGCTAGGACAGCCAGCTCCTACGAG.